This T cell receptor beta chain was sequenced during a study of T cell responses to AZD1222 COVID-19 vaccine. General study points: Compared with day 0, the breadth and depth of the Spike-specific TCR repertoire rose significantly after two doses of AZD1222.

A note on this clone: No antigen is known for it.

The table came from immunoSEQ multiplex PCR; TCRdb's copy has only in-frame clones and leaves some out. The data contain fewer than 120,000 clones, nearly 90% of them seen just once; the ten biggest clones take up around 3.3%. From germline, CDR1 is LNHDA and CDR2 SQIVND (reference sequence). This CDR3 is 15 amino acids long. The ends were cut back, 3 bases at V and 2 bases at J, with 8 bases in the middle. The J gene is TRBJ2-6, the V gene TRBV19, with a weak D call TRBD2 (5 bases). The sample here was peripheral blood, taken on day 0 of AZD1222 vaccination. This TCR was recovered from an adult in good health. CDR3 coding DNA: TGTGCCAGTAGTATCGACGGGACTGGGGCCAACGTCCTGACTTTC. This sequence encodes CASSIDGTGANVLTF.